This T cell receptor beta chain was profiled in a study of blood T cell repertoires in COVID-19. Study overall: There were acute and convalescent COVID-19 samples, and they came from the United States, Italy and Spain.

What the recovered Cohort 3 donors had was two negative PCRs, clearance, or symptom resolution. Trimming left V 3 bases short and J 3 bases short, with 14 bases between. Germline V gene data show CDR1 as SGDLS and CDR2 as YYNGEE. The CDR3 totals 15 residues. Measured with immunoSEQ multiplex PCR; TCRdb has only the in-frame clones, and not every one. The sample contains some 180,000 clones, roughly 85% of which appear only once. The chain couples TRBV9 to TRBJ2-3; the D gene is possibly TRBD1 (6 bases). This clonotype was sampled from a man aged 40-49 years who had recovered from COVID-19. Sequencing input: PBMCs or T cells enriched from blood (not recorded which). CDR3 DNA: TGTGCCAGCAGCGCGGACAGTGGACCGACAGATACGCAGTATTTT. It translates to CASSADSGPTDTQYF.